This entry lists 14 T cell receptor beta chains sequenced from one sample in a study of blood T cell repertoires in COVID-19. TCRdb's table, derived via immunoSEQ multiplex PCR, lists solely in-frame clones and lacks some. The sample lists about 480,000 clones; roughly 88% were seen once. The sample taken for sequencing was PBMCs or T cells enriched from blood (not recorded which). The receptors were gathered from a woman in her forties who had recovered from COVID-19.

The chain joins TRBV7-2 to TRBJ2-7, with no clear D. CDR1 and CDR2 from the germline V gene are SGHTA and FQGNSA. The CDR3 spans 12 residues. Trimming shortened V by 5 bases and J by 2 bases, and 7 bases separated the two germline ends. The CDR3 bases are TGTGCCAGCAGCCCAAATCCCTACGAGCAGTACTTC. It translates to CASSPNPYEQYF.

The CDR3 protein is CASSQAGTAAEETQYF. The CDR3 DNA follows: TGCGCCAGCAGCCAAGCGGGGACAGCAGCTGAAGAGACCCAGTACTTC. This chain joins TRBV4-1 and TRBJ2-5; TRBD1 matches at 7 bases. V was pared by 1 base and J by 3 bases, with 8 bases of the junction left unmatched. CDR1 and CDR2 (germline): MGHRA, YSYEKL. This CDR3 has 16 residues.

In the case of this clone: The junction shows a germline mismatch at one end, possibly a read error. This chain links TRBV9 with TRBJ2-7; 8 nucleotides agree with TRBD2. Germline V gene sequence: CDR1 SGDLS, CDR2 YYNGEE. This CDR3 has 12 amino acids. The CDR3 sequence: CAGSPPGLGQSF. The CDR3 nucleotides are TGTGCCGGCAGCCCGCCGGGACTAGGGCAGTCCTTC.

In its sample, this clone was seen once. The chain combines TRBV3-1 (or the pseudogene TRBV3-2) with TRBJ2-3; D remains ambiguous. V dropped 1 base and J dropped 1 base, with 9 bases sitting between them. Germline lookup yields CDR1 LGHDT and CDR2 YNNKEL (reference sequence). The CDR3 sequence is 15 residues long. The CDR3 DNA reads TGTGCCAGCAGCCAAGGTATTATAGGCACAGATACGCAGTATTTT. This encodes CASSQGIIGTDTQYF.

The rearrangement uses TRBV7-8 and TRBJ1-1; D unresolved. Trimming stripped 5 bases from V and 5 bases from J, with 15 bases between. Germline V CDR1 and CDR2: SGHVS, FQNEAQ. The CDR3 consists of 14 residues. The CDR3 loop is CASSANPTETEAFF. The DNA of the CDR3 is TGTGCCAGCAGCGCAAACCCAACAGAAACTGAAGCTTTCTTT.

The J gene is TRBJ2-1, the V gene TRBV9; 8 bases map to TRBD2. The CDR3 sequence is 16 residues long. Trimming removed 2 bases from V and 5 bases from J; junction bases left unmatched: 9. CDR1 is SGDLS, CDR2 YYNGEE, per germline. The DNA of the CDR3 is TGTGCCAGCAGCGTGCGGGGGGAGGGTTTCGACAATGAGCAGTTCTTC. Translating it yields CASSVRGEGFDNEQFF.

The V gene is TRBV2, the J gene TRBJ2-1; tentative D call: TRBD2 (6 bases). Germline V lookup: CDR1 SNHLY, CDR2 FYNNEI. The CDR3 sequence is 15 residues long. Deletions cut 4 bases from V and 0 bases from J, with 10 bases between. This chain's CDR3 is CASSVEGYSYNEQFF. DNA of the CDR3: TGTGCCAGCAGTGTGGAGGGATACTCCTACAATGAGCAGTTCTTC. The full variable domain, completed using reference TRBV2 and TRBJ2-1, is EPEVTQTPSHQVTQMGQEVILRCVPISNHLYFYWYRQILGQKVEFLVSFYNNEISEKSEIFDDQFSVERPDGSNFTLKIRSTKLEDSAMYFCASSVEGYSYNEQFFGPGTRLTVL.

The chain links TRBV19 to TRBJ2-7, with 7 bases fitting TRBD2. The CDR3 is 13 amino acids. J lost 3 bases, V lost 4 bases, and 3 bases had no gene match. The germline CDR1 and CDR2 sequences are LNHDA and SQIVND (reference sequence). CDR3 residues: CASSNGGVYEQYF. CDR3 nucleotide sequence: TGTGCCAGTAGTAATGGGGGGGTCTACGAGCAGTACTTC.

The V call is TRBV6-5, the J call TRBJ2-1; 16 bases map to TRBD2. Trimming removed 4 bases from V and 14 bases from J; junction bases left unmatched: 5. This CDR3 region has 14 residues. Germline V gene lookup returns CDR1 MNHEY and CDR2 SVGAGI. The CDR3 reads CASSSGLAGGPEFF. DNA for the CDR3: TGTGCCAGCAGTTCGGGACTAGCGGGAGGGCCGGAGTTCTTC.

This chain links TRBV12-3 or TRBV12-4 with TRBJ1-2; D is undetermined. This CDR3 is built from 12 residues. Deletions cut 5 bases from V and 6 bases from J, with 10 bases between. The CDR3 region is CASSPGAHGYTF. The CDR3 DNA sequence: TGTGCCAGCAGTCCGGGAGCCCATGGCTACACCTTC.

This clone was recorded once. The rearrangement joins TRBV7-2 to TRBJ1-1; no clear D gene. V dropped 3 bases and J dropped 7 bases, with 18 bases sitting between them. Germline CDR1 SGHTA, CDR2 FQGNSA. This CDR3 has 15 residues. The CDR3 nucleotides are TGTGCCAGCAGCTTTCGGTTCCTAGGAGAGTTTGAAGCTTTCTTT. This codes for CASSFRFLGEFEAFF.

This clone was found once. V and J are TRBV6-5 and TRBJ1-5, with D perhaps matching TRBD1 (5 bases). In germline, CDR1 is MNHEY, CDR2 SVGAGI. The CDR3 runs to 15 residues. V was trimmed by 5 bases and J by 2 bases, leaving 13 bases between them. The CDR3 region has the DNA TGTGCCAGCAGTAACCGACAGCAAGGCAATCAGCCCCAGCATTTT. This gives the protein CASSNRQQGNQPQHF.

The V call is TRBV11-2, the J call TRBJ1-5; no firm D call. V was pared by 1 base and J by 4 bases, with 11 bases between. Germline V gene lookup returns CDR1 SGHAT and CDR2 FQNNGV. The CDR3 spans 15 residues. The CDR3 reads CASSLAGFLNQPQHF. The CDR3 DNA reads TGTGCCAGCAGCTTAGCCGGGTTTTTAAATCAGCCCCAGCATTTT.

The genes are TRBV25-1 and TRBJ1-1, with 8 bases lining up with TRBD1. This CDR3 is built from 17 residues. The germline CDR1 and CDR2 sequences are MGHDK and SYGVNS. V shed 3 bases and J 4 bases; nucleotides not matched to a gene: 13. The CDR3: CASSEKTRTGSRTEAFF. In DNA, the CDR3 is TGTGCCAGCAGTGAGAAAACCCGGACAGGGTCTCGCACTGAAGCTTTCTTT.